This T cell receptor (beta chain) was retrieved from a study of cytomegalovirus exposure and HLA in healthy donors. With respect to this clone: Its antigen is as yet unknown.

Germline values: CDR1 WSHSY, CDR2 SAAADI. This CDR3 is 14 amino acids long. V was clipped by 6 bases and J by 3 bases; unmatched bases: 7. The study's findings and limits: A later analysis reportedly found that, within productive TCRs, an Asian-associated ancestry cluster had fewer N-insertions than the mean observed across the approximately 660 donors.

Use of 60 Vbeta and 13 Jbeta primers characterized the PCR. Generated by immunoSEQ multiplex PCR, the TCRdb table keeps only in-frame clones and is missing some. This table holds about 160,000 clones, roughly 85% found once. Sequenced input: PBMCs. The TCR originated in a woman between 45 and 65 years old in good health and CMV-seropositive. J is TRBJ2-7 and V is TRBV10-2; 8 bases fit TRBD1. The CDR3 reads CASRAPGQVYEQYF. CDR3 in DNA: TGCGCCAGCAGGGCCCCGGGACAGGTCTACGAGCAGTACTTC.